Below, 20 T cell receptor beta chains from the same sample are listed, as sequenced in a study of T cell repertoires in cytomegalovirus infection. TCRdb ran MiXCR on the reads and lists one entry per CDR3 protein. The sample contains just over 150,000 distinct CDR3 sequences, 20% to 25% of which appear only once. Sequences were obtained from PBMCs. The receptors stem from a human donor in good health (CMV status not recorded). Some clones in this sample may be carry-over from other donors' samples.

The gene calls are TRBV7-2 and TRBJ1-2, with 8 bases fitting TRBD1. CDR1 and CDR2 from the germline V gene are SGHTA and FQGNSA. With V trimmed by 2 bases and J by 10 bases, 6 bases remained unmatched. This CDR3 comprises 13 residues. CDR3 nucleotides: TGTGCCAGCAGCTTAAATGGCCAGGGGGCCTACACCTTC. The encoded protein is CASSLNGQGAYTF. Full variable domain (rest looked up from reference TRBV7-2 and TRBJ1-2): GAGVSQSPSNKVTEKGKDVELRCDPISGHTALYWYRQSLGQGLEFLIYFQGNSAPDKSGLPSDRFSAERTGGSVSTLTIQRTQQEDSAVYLCASSLNGQGAYTFGSGTRLTVV.

This clonotype showed up many times. The rearrangement uses TRBV6-5 and TRBJ1-1; 9 nucleotides align to TRBD1. The germline V gene encodes CDR1 MNHEY and CDR2 SVGAGI. The CDR3 consists of 16 residues. Trimming removed 2 bases from V and 1 base from J; junction bases left unmatched: 5. The CDR3 sequence: CASSYGWTGANTEAFF. The DNA of the CDR3 is TGTGCCAGCAGTTACGGATGGACAGGGGCGAACACTGAAGCTTTCTTT.

The V and J genes are TRBV5-1 and TRBJ2-6, with a weak D call TRBD1 (7 bases). The CDR3 runs to 18 residues. The germline CDR1 and CDR2 sequences are SGHRS and YFSETQ. The ends were cut back, 3 bases at V and 1 base at J, with 17 bases in the middle. The CDR3: CASSWAGGTSSGANVLTF. As DNA, the CDR3 is TGCGCCAGCAGCTGGGCAGGGGGGACAAGTTCTGGGGCCAACGTCCTGACTTTC. The full variable domain, completed using reference TRBV5-1 and TRBJ2-6, is KAGVTQTPRYLIKTRGQQVTLSCSPISGHRSVSWYQQTPGQGLQFLFEYFSETQRNKGNFPGRFSGRQFSNSRSEMNVSTLELGDSALYLCASSWAGGTSSGANVLTFGAGSRLTVL.

Comment on this clonotype: At one end, the junction sequence differs from germline, possibly due to a read error. The chain recombines TRBV7-7 with TRBJ2-3; 8 nucleotides line up with TRBD2. Germline V CDR1 and CDR2: SSHAT, FNYEAQ (reference sequence). The CDR3 totals 15 residues. The CDR3 DNA is TGTGCTAGCAGCCTAGGACTAGCCCAGTCAGATACGCAGTATTTT. This encodes CASSLGLAQSDTQYF.

This clonotype was detected ten times or more. The chain links TRBV7-2 to TRBJ2-1; the match to TRBD2 covers 14 bases. The CDR3 contains 16 residues. Germline assignment: CDR1 SGHTA and CDR2 FQGNSA. Trimming at V came to 5 bases and at J to 8 bases, leaving 8 bases not matched to a gene. The CDR3 sequence: CASSVGLAGVGDEQFF. CDR3 nucleotides: TGTGCCAGCAGCGTGGGACTAGCGGGAGTAGGCGATGAGCAGTTCTTC.

The gene calls are TRBV29-1 and TRBJ2-5; 8 bases are shared with TRBD2. The germline V gene has CDR1 SQVTM and CDR2 ANQGSEA. V gave up 4 bases and J gave up 1 base; unmatched junction bases: 5. This CDR3 has 14 residues. CDR3 nucleotide sequence: TGCAGCGTTGCGGTAGCGGGGATCCAAGAGACCCAGTACTTC. Protein: CSVAVAGIQETQYF.

The sample holds many counts of this clonotype. J is TRBJ2-1 and V is TRBV10-3, with 15 bases identical to TRBD2. CDR1 and CDR2 from the germline V gene are ENHRY and SYGVKD. The CDR3 sequence is 15 residues long. V gave up 2 bases and J gave up 9 bases; unmatched junction bases: 2. CDR3 sequence: CAISEGLAGGGEQFF. The CDR3 DNA follows: TGTGCCATCAGTGAGGGACTAGCGGGAGGGGGTGAGCAGTTCTTC.

The J gene is TRBJ2-1, the V gene TRBV19; 9 bases are shared with TRBD1. Germline loops: CDR1 LNHDA, CDR2 SQIVND (reference sequence). V dropped 3 bases and J dropped 4; count of bases not matched to a gene: 7. This CDR3 is 16 amino acids long. The CDR3 bases are TGTGCCAGTAGTATTTCCGTGGGACAGGGATACAATGAGCAGTTCTTC. This encodes CASSISVGQGYNEQFF.

The sample holds a few counts of this clonotype. One end of the junction fails to match germline, which may point to a read error. The V gene is TRBV29-1, the J gene TRBJ2-2; 9 bases match TRBD1. The CDR3 spans 15 residues. In germline, CDR1 is SQVTM, CDR2 ANQGSEA. CDR3 in amino acids: CSVEGGQGFTGELFF. For the CDR3, the DNA is TGCAGCGTCGAAGGGGGACAGGGTTTCACCGGGGAGCTGTTTTTT.

The CDR3 sequence: CASSLDWTSGSHLSYNEQFF. CDR3 DNA: TGTGCCAGCAGCTTAGATTGGACTAGCGGGAGCCATCTCTCCTACAATGAGCAGTTCTTC. The chain combines TRBV11-2 with TRBJ2-1, with 13 bases fitting TRBD2. In germline, CDR1 is SGHAT, CDR2 FQNNGV. V trimming: 0 bases; J trimming: 0 bases; junction bases outside the gene matches: 8. The CDR3 is 20 residues long.

This clonotype occurred many times. The V and J genes are TRBV7-2 and TRBJ2-2; 11 bases match TRBD1. The CDR3 loop spans 15 amino acids. Germline CDR1 is SGHTA and CDR2 is FQGNSA. Losses at the gene ends were 5 bases for V and 5 bases for J; bases not matched to a gene: 4. CDR3 DNA sequence: TGTGCCAGCAGCCGGACAGGGGGCTTTACCGGGGAGCTGTTTTTT. It encodes CASSRTGGFTGELFF.

This clonotype was seen many times. CDR3 region: CASSWGLAGGYEQFF. The CDR3 nucleotides read TGTGCCAGCAGCTGGGGACTAGCGGGAGGGTATGAGCAGTTCTTC. The chain links TRBV7-2 to TRBJ2-1, with 16 bases that match TRBD2. V was pared by 4 bases and J by 8 bases, with 2 bases of the junction left unmatched. The CDR3 runs 15 residues. Germline V gene lookup returns CDR1 SGHTA and CDR2 FQGNSA.

V gene TRBV5-1 combines with J gene TRBJ1-1; unclear D gene. V was shortened by 6 bases and J by 5 bases, with 8 bases between the two germline ends. The germline V gene encodes CDR1 SGHRS and CDR2 YFSETQ. This CDR3 spans 11 amino acids. CDR3 DNA sequence: TGCGCCAGCAAGGTGGGGACTGAAGCTTTCTTT. Amino acid sequence: CASKVGTEAFF.

This clonotype was counted ten times or more. The chain links TRBV11-2 to TRBJ2-1, with 8 bases fitting TRBD2. CDR1 is SGHAT, CDR2 FQNNGV, per germline. This CDR3 is built from 19 residues. The V gene end was trimmed by 0 bases and the J gene end by 2 bases; junction bases not matched to a gene: 12. CDR3 sequence (DNA): TGTGCCAGCAGCTTAGAACTTAATAGCGGGACCCCGCCCTACAATGAGCAGTTCTTC. Protein product: CASSLELNSGTPPYNEQFF.

The genes are TRBV7-2 and TRBJ2-2; D tentatively fits TRBD1 or TRBD2 (6 bases each). CDR3 length equals 15 residues. The germline V gene encodes CDR1 SGHTA and CDR2 FQGNSA. V was pared by 1 base and J by 7 bases, with 13 bases between. As DNA, the CDR3 is TGTGCCAGCAGCTTAGGAGGGGGGCTGGGCGGGGAGCTGTTTTTT. It encodes CASSLGGGLGGELFF.

The genes are TRBV9 and TRBJ2-7, with 9 bases aligning to TRBD1. CDR1 is SGDLS, CDR2 YYNGEE, per germline. The CDR3 is made up of 16 amino acids. The junction had 8 bases not matched to a gene; V was cut back by 0 bases and J by 4 bases. The CDR3 bases are TGTGCCAGCAGCGTAGCATCGAGACAGGGGGGATACGAGCAGTACTTC. Encoded protein: CASSVASRQGGYEQYF.

The CDR3 sequence is CASSYQGGQKETQYF. CDR3 nucleotides: TGTGCCAGCAGTTACCAGGGAGGCCAAAAAGAGACCCAGTACTTC. The V gene is TRBV6-1, the J gene TRBJ2-5, with D perhaps TRBD2 (6 bases). The germline V gene encodes CDR1 MNHNS and CDR2 SASEGT. The CDR3 is made up of 15 amino acids. V lost 5 bases and J lost 3, with 16 bases in between.

This clonotype was counted many times. This rearrangement joins TRBV7-2 to TRBJ2-1, with unresolved D. Trimming stripped 1 base from V and 0 bases from J, with 1 base between. Germline loops: CDR1 SGHTA, CDR2 FQGNSA. The length of the CDR3 is 13 residues. As DNA, the CDR3 is TGTGCCAGCAGCTTAGGCTCCTACAATGAGCAGTTCTTC. Protein sequence: CASSLGSYNEQFF.

This clonotype was counted ten times or more. V usage is TRBV28 and J usage is TRBJ2-5, with TRBD2 matching 8 bases. Germline CDR1 MDHEN, CDR2 SYDVKM. Trimming cost V 2 bases and J 1 base; bases outside gene matches: 6. CDR3 length: 16 residues. CDR3 in amino acids: CASSLGETSAQETQYF. Written as DNA, the CDR3 is TGTGCCAGCAGTTTAGGGGAGACTAGCGCCCAAGAGACCCAGTACTTC. The complete variable domain, with remaining parts taken from reference TRBV28 and TRBJ2-5, reads DVKVTQSSRYLVKRTGEKVFLECVQDMDHENMFWYRQDPGLGLRLIYFSYDVKMKEKGDIPEGYSVSREKKERFSLILESASTNQTSMYLCASSLGETSAQETQYFGPGTRLLVL.

This clonotype was counted between two and nine times. This chain links TRBV20-1 with TRBJ2-7; TRBD2 matches at 8 bases. The CDR3 is made up of 15 amino acids. Per germline, CDR1 DFQATT and CDR2 SNEGSKA (reference sequence). Trimming took 3 bases from V and 0 from J; bases not matched to a gene: 7. The CDR3 region is CSASIGGGTSYEQYF. CDR3 DNA: TGCAGTGCTAGTATCGGCGGGGGGACCTCCTACGAGCAGTACTTC.